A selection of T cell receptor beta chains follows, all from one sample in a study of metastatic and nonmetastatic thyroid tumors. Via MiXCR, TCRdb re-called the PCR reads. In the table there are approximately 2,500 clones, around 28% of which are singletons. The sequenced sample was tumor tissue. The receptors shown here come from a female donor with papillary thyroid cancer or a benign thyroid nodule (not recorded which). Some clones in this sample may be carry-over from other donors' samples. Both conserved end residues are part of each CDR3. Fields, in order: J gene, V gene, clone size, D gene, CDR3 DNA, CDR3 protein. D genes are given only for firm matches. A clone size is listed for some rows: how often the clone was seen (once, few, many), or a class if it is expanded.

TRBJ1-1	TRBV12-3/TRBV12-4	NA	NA	TGTGCCAGCAGTCGGGGTGGGGCATACGGCACTGAAGCTTTCTTT	CASSRGGAYGTEAFF
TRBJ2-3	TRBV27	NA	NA	TGTGCCAGCAGTTTGACCAACAGGCTAGATACGCAGTATTTT	CASSLTNRLDTQYF
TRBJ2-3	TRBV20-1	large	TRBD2	TGCAGTGCTACCGAAGCGGGAGCAAGTTCAGATACGCAGTATTTT	CSATEAGASSDTQYF
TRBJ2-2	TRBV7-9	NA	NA	TGTGCCAGCAGCTTCTGGGGCCTTAACACCGGGGAGCTGTTTTTT	CASSFWGLNTGELFF
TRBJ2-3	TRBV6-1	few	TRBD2	TGTGCCAGCAGTGCCGAGGCGGGAGGGCCAGATACGCAGTATTTT	CASSAEAGGPDTQYF
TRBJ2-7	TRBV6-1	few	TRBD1	TGTGCCAGCAGAACAGGGGGCAAGGGGCAGTACTTC	CASRTGGKGQYF
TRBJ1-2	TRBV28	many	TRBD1	TGTGCCAGCAGTGCCATCAGGGGACAGCAGGGGGACTACACCTTC	CASSAIRGQQGDYTF
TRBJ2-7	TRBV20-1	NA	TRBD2	TGCAGTGCTAGAGATTTCGGGGGAGGGTACGAGCAGTACTTC	CSARDFGGGYEQYF
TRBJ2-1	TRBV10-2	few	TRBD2	TGCGCCAGCAGTGAGCTAGCGGGAGGTGGTGAGCAGTTCTTC	CASSELAGGGEQFF
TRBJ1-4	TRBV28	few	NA	TGTGCCAGCAGTTTGGGTGTCCAGGAGGGAAGAAAACTGTTTTTT	CASSLGVQEGRKLFF
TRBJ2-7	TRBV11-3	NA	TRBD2	TGTGCCAGCAGCCCAGGACTAGCTACCTACGAGCAGTACTTC	CASSPGLATYEQYF
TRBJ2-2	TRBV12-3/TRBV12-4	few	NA	TGTGCCAGCAGTTTAGGACCTCTCACCGGGGAGCTGTTTTTT	CASSLGPLTGELFF
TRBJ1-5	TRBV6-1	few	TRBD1	TGTGCCAGCAGGGCAGACAGGGGGGCTCAGCCCCAGCATTTT	CASRADRGAQPQHF
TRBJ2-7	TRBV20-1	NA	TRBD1	TGCAGTGCTAGGCCCTACAGAGGGACAGGGGGCGCGATTGACTGGGACGAGCAGTACTTC	CSARPYRGTGGAIDWDEQYF
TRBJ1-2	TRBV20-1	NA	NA	TGCAGTGCTAGAGGGGGAGGGGATGGCTACACCTTC	CSARGGGDGYTF
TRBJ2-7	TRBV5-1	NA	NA	TGCGCCAGCAGCTTGGACTCCTACTACGAGCAGTACTTC	CASSLDSYYEQYF
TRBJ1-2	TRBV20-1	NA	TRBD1	TGCAGTGCTAGAGACCCACTGACAGGGCCCACCTCTGGCTACACCTTC	CSARDPLTGPTSGYTF
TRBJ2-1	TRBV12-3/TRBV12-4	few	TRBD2	TGTGCCAGCAGTCGTAGCGGGAGGCAGTGGAATGAGCAGTTCTTC	CASSRSGRQWNEQFF
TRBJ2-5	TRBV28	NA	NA	TGTGCCAGCAGTTTATACGGTGAGACCCAGTACTTC	CASSLYGETQYF
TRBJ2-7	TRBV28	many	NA	TGTGCCAGCAGTTTGGGGATACACTACGAGCAGTACTTC	CASSLGIHYEQYF
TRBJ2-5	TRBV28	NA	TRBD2	TGTGCCAGCAGTTCAGTTGGGGGGGGAGAGACCCAGTACTTC	CASSSVGGGETQYF
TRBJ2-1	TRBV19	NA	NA	TGTGCCAGTAGCATTTTATTATCCTACAATGAGCAGTTCTTC	CASSILLSYNEQFF
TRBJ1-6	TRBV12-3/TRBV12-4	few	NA	TGTGCCAGCAGTTCCTCCAGGAGGGGCTCCTATAATTCACCCCTCCACTTT	CASSSSRRGSYNSPLHF
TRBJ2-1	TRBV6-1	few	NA	TGTGCCAGCAGAGACGACAGGAACAATGAGCAGTTCTTC	CASRDDRNNEQFF
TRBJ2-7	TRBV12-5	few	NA	TGTGCTAGTGGTTTGGTGGGGGGTTACGAGCAGTACTTC	CASGLVGGYEQYF
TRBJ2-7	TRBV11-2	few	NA	TGTGCCAGCAGCTTAACGGACAACACCTACGAGCAGTACTTC	CASSLTDNTYEQYF
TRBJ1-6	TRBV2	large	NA	TGTGCCAGCAGTGAAGACAGAAATTCACCCCTCCACTTT	CASSEDRNSPLHF
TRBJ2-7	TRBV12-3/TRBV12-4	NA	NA	TGTGCCAGCAGTTTAGATCAGGGAGGCGAGCAGTACTTC	CASSLDQGGEQYF
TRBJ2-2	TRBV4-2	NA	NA	TGTGCCAGCAGCCAAGGGACAGTGAACACCGGGGAGCTGTTTTTT	CASSQGTVNTGELFF
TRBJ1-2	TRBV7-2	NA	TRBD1	TGTGCCAGCAGCCAAGGGCACAGGGGGGAGGGCTACACCTTC	CASSQGHRGEGYTF
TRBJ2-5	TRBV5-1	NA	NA	TGCGCCAGCAGCCCCAGTGGAGGCTCAGGGGAGACCCAGTACTTC	CASSPSGGSGETQYF
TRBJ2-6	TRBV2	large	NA	TGTGCCAGCAGTGACAACTCTGGGGCCAACGTCCTGACTTTC	CASSDNSGANVLTF
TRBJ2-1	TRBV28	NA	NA	TGTGCCAGCAGTTATGTCAATCCCTACAATGAGCAGTTCTTC	CASSYVNPYNEQFF
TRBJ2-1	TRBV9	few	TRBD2	TGTGCCAGCAGCCCCGGGACTAGCACTGAGCAGTTCTTC	CASSPGTSTEQFF
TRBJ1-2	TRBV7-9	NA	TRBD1	TGTGCCAGCAGCCCACTGACAGGGAGCTATGGCTACACCTTC	CASSPLTGSYGYTF
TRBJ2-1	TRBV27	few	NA	TGTGCCAGCAGTCCCGAGACTACCGACAATGAGCAGTTCTTC	CASSPETTDNEQFF
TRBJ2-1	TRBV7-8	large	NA	TGTGCCAGCAGCTTATTCGCTTGGGAGCGGAGTGGTAATGAGCAGTTCTTC	CASSLFAWERSGNEQFF
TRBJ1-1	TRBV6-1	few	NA	TGTGCCAGCAGTGACGGTGGACCTCTGGTAGGAGCTTTCTTT	CASSDGGPLVGAFF
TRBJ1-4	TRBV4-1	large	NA	TGCGCCAGCAGCCTGAGACAGACAACTAATGAAAAACTGTTTTTT	CASSLRQTTNEKLFF
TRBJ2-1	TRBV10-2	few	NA	TGCGCCAGCAGTGAGTCAGCGGGCCCCTACAATGAGCAGTTCTTC	CASSESAGPYNEQFF
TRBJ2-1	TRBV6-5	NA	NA	TGTGCCAGCAGTTACTCAGTGCGACGGGAGCAGTTCTTC	CASSYSVRREQFF
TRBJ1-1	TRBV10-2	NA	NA	TGCGCCAGCAGTGGTCAGCGGACTGAAGCTTTCTTT	CASSGQRTEAFF
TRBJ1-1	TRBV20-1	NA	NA	TGCAGTGCTAGAGATCCAGGGAAGCTCACTGAAGCTTTCTTT	CSARDPGKLTEAFF
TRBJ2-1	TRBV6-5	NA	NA	TGTGCCAGCACCTCTCGAGGGGGGGGAGGGACTGAGCAGTTCTTC	CASTSRGGGGTEQFF
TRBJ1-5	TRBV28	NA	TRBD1	TGTGCCAGCACCTCAGGGGGTCTCGGCAATCAGCCCCAGCATTTT	CASTSGGLGNQPQHF
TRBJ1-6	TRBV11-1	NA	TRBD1	TGTGCCAGCAGCCCGGACAGGGGTGTCTATAATTCACCCCTCCACTTT	CASSPDRGVYNSPLHF
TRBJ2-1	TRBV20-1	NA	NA	TGCAGTGCTAGAGAACGATGGTGTGGTAACAATGAGCAGTTCTTC	CSARERWCGNNEQFF
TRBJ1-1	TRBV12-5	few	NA	TGTGCTAGTGGTTTGTGGGAACTGAACACTGAAGCTTTCTTT	CASGLWELNTEAFF
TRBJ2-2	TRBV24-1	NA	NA	TGTGCCACCAGTGAGGGGATCACCGGGGAGCTGTTTTTT	CATSEGITGELFF
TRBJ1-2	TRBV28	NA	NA	TGTGCCAGCGCCCTCGGAAGGGGCTATGGCTACACCTTC	CASALGRGYGYTF
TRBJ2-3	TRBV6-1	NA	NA	TGTGCCACTCGGTCCGGAGATACGCAGTATTTT	CATRSGDTQYF
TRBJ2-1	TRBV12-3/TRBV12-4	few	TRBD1	TGTGCCAGCATTTTACGGGCAGGGGGCGGGGATGAGCAGTTCTTC	CASILRAGGGDEQFF
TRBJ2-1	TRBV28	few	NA	TGTGCCAGCAGTTTCAGAAGCGACTCCTACAATGAGCAGTTCTTC	CASSFRSDSYNEQFF
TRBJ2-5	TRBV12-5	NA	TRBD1	TGTGCTAGTGGTTTGACCGGGACAGGTTTGTCGGAGACCCAGTACTTC	CASGLTGTGLSETQYF
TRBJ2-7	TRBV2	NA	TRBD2	TGTGCCAGCAGTGTGGGAGGGCCCTACGAGCAGTACTTC	CASSVGGPYEQYF